These 7 T cell receptor beta chains were sequenced from one sample in a study of T cells expressing NK-cell markers. From its re-call of the 5' RACE reads, TCRdb lists each CDR3 protein once, without DNA. Listed are 300,000 or so distinct CDR3 sequences; roughly 4.2% falls within the top ten. The sample was blood T cells: a sorted CD56 or NKG2C T cell subset, CD4+ or CD8+ T cells, or bulk PBMC T cells (not recorded which). These receptors were obtained from a woman between 18 and 70 years old in good health.

The chain uses TRBV20-1 and TRBJ2-3; TCRdb selects TRBD2, and the lack of DNA leaves this call unchecked. Germline V gene sequence: CDR1 DFQATT, CDR2 SNEGSKA (reference sequence). CDR3 length equals 18 residues. CDR3 protein: CSARVRLAGTRGTDTQYF.

The chain recombines TRBV7-2 with TRBJ2-5; TCRdb's D call of TRBD1 is untestable without DNA. The CDR3 is made up of 16 amino acids. CDR1 and CDR2 from the germline V gene are SGHTA and FQGNSA. CDR3 sequence reads: CASSLEPRGGEETQYF.

The V call is TRBV29-1, the J call TRBJ2-7; no DNA is available, so the TRBD1 call from TCRdb remains unchecked. The CDR3 totals 13 residues. Germline V lookup: CDR1 SQVTM, CDR2 ANQGSEA. CDR3 residues: CSVGVPGPYEQYF.

The chain joins TRBV12-3 or TRBV12-4 to TRBJ2-7; TCRdb names TRBD1, which stays unverified in the absence of DNA. This CDR3 is 15 amino acids long. CDR3 loop: CASSTRTASSHEQYF.

V gene TRBV10-3 combines with J gene TRBJ1-2; TCRdb gives TRBD1 as the D gene, but with no DNA this cannot be confirmed. The V gene's germline CDR1 is ENHRY and CDR2 SYGVKD. This CDR3 region has 15 residues. This CDR3 is CAIREGQGANYGYTF.

The V gene is TRBV20-1, the J gene TRBJ2-1; the TCRdb call, TRBD2, lacks DNA for checking. The CDR3 loop spans 13 amino acids. Germline CDR1 is DFQATT and CDR2 is SNEGSKA (reference sequence). The CDR3 here is CSGERGSYNEQFF.

V usage is TRBV20-1 and J usage is TRBJ2-1; TCRdb designates TRBD2, a call that cannot be tested without DNA. This CDR3 spans 14 amino acids. The germline V gene encodes CDR1 DFQATT and CDR2 SNEGSKA (reference sequence). The CDR3 sequence: CSAIPGLAVNEQFF.